The 9 T cell receptor beta chains in this list originate from one sample, sequenced in a study of blood T cells in healthy people across ages. A second PCR, run for about 7 to 11 cycles, used a sample-barcoded 5' primer plus a J-beta primer mix. TCRdb recomputed calls from the 5' RACE reads with MiXCR, one row per CDR3 protein. The sample holds roughly 1,300,000 distinct CDR3 sequences, 45% to 70% seen once. Sequenced: blood. Receptor source: a man aged 18 to 35 in good health.

V usage is TRBV20-1 and J usage is TRBJ2-1, with 8 bases lining up with TRBD2. The CDR3 contains 15 residues. Germline V gene data show CDR1 as DFQATT and CDR2 as SNEGSKA (reference sequence). V lost 5 bases to trimming and J lost 4 bases; unmatched junction nucleotides: 10. Here the CDR3 DNA reads TGCAGTGCTTTTCGGGGGGGCCTGGTGTACAATGAGCAGTTCTTC. It specifies CSAFRGGLVYNEQFF.

The chain employs TRBV28 and TRBJ2-7; 11 bases are shared with TRBD1. The CDR3 consists of 18 residues. J was trimmed by 4 bases and V by 6 bases; bases with no gene match: 17. Germline V gives CDR1 MDHEN, CDR2 SYDVKM. The CDR3 sequence is CASSLRTGGNQNLYEQYF. For the CDR3, the DNA is TGTGCCAGCAGCCTCCGGACAGGGGGCAACCAAAACCTTTACGAGCAGTACTTC.

This clonotype was recorded a few times. The rearrangement uses TRBV6-1 and TRBJ2-3; D is perhaps TRBD1 or TRBD2 (5 bases each). CDR1 is MNHNS, CDR2 SASEGT, per germline. Trimming took off 7 bases at V and 3 bases at J, with 20 bases between the two ends. The CDR3 has 16 amino acids. CDR3 nucleotides: TGTGCCAGCATAAAATGGGGACGTGAGGGGACAGATACGCAGTATTTT. It specifies CASIKWGREGTDTQYF.

In this sample, this clonotype turned up a few times. In DNA form, the CDR3 reads TGCAGTGCTAGAGGACACAGCTCCTACGAGCAGTACTTC. This codes for CSARGHSSYEQYF. The V gene is TRBV20-1, the J gene TRBJ2-7, with unresolved D. The V end was cut by 1 base, the J end by 0 bases, with 7 bases between. The CDR3 totals 13 residues. CDR1 and CDR2 (germline): DFQATT, SNEGSKA (reference sequence).

This chain connects TRBV29-1 to TRBJ2-5; TRBD2 matches at 7 bases. Germline V gene lookup returns CDR1 SQVTM and CDR2 ANQGSEA. With V trimmed by 4 bases and J by 1 base, 12 bases remained unmatched. The CDR3 sequence is 16 residues long. CDR3 protein: CSVGGGVLASQETQYF. The DNA for the CDR3 is TGCAGCGTTGGGGGAGGGGTACTAGCGAGCCAAGAGACCCAGTACTTC.

The V and J genes are TRBV6-6 and TRBJ2-7, with 7 positions matching TRBD1. Germline V CDR1 and CDR2: MNHNY, SVGAGI (reference sequence). V gave up 7 bases and J gave up 2 bases; unmatched junction bases: 11. This CDR3 is 15 amino acids long. CDR3 bases: TGTGCCAGCACCCCTGGCAGGGGGTTTACCTACGAGCAGTACTTC. It specifies CASTPGRGFTYEQYF.

The chain combines TRBV7-6 with TRBJ2-5; 7 bases line up with TRBD1. The assigned J gene may be wrong: the sequence end matches TRBJ2-7 better. The CDR3 has 14 amino acids. Germline V gives CDR1 SGHVS, CDR2 FNYEAQ. The CDR3 sequence: CASSLETGFNEQYF. Here the CDR3 DNA reads TGTGCCAGCAGCTTAGAGACAGGGTTCAACGAGCAGTACTTC.

The chain links TRBV27 to TRBJ2-7, with 8 bases identical to TRBD2. V lost 3 bases, J lost 3 bases, and 7 bases stayed unmatched. Germline CDR1 and CDR2: MNHEY and SMNVEV (reference sequence). This CDR3 contains 15 residues. The CDR3 loop is CASSFWPLADYEQYF. CDR3 coding DNA: TGTGCCAGCAGTTTTTGGCCACTAGCGGACTACGAGCAGTACTTC.

This sequence joins TRBV12-3 or TRBV12-4 and TRBJ1-5; D gene uncertain. Trimming took 5 bases from V and 6 from J, leaving 11 bases between them. This CDR3 region has 13 residues. CDR3 residues: CASSLGRAQPQHF. The CDR3 nucleotides are TGTGCCAGCAGTCTAGGGAGGGCTCAGCCCCAGCATTTT.